Included here is one T cell receptor (beta chain) sequence, with context. What it binds is unknown. V lost 3 bases and J 3 bases, leaving 18 bases between the germline ends. The CDR3 is 17 amino acids. Germline V lookup: CDR1 KGHSH, CDR2 LQKENI. The record originates from a study of shared clonotypes between healthy human individuals. The assay was immunoSEQ multiplex PCR, and TCRdb's table has in-frame clones only and misses some. Of about 520,000 clones in the sample, about 96% are singletons; the top ten hold approximately 0.067%. Whole-study findings and limits: Four donors shared 5% to 5.5% of their naive CD4 clonotypes.

This TCR was sampled from a woman in her twenties or thirties in good health. What was sequenced was naive CD4+ T cells sorted from blood. Subset: CD45RA+ positively selected. This rearrangement joins TRBV18 to TRBJ2-1; maybe TRBD2 (5 bases). CDR3 in amino acids: CASSPKLASGDYNEQFF. CDR3 DNA: TGTGCCAGCTCACCGAAGCTTGCGAGCGGCGACTACAATGAGCAGTTCTTC.